The source of this T cell receptor (beta chain) is a study of a mutant IDH1 vaccine in newly diagnosed glioma. Looking at the study overall: Former treatment meant radiotherapy, temozolomide, or both; the majority had gotten both.

The time point denotes: baseline, week 1 (first vaccination visit). The treatment: pre-vaccination baseline after standard-of-care therapy. The astrocytomas were IDH1-mutant, ATRX-negative, and WHO grade 3 or 4. Data came from immunoSEQ multiplex PCR; TCRdb stores just in-frame clones and leaves some out. The repertoire holds around 63,000 clones, approximately 91% seen once, with about 2.7% in the top ten. The CDR3 is 13 residues long. With 5 bases removed from V and 9 bases from J, the gap between germline ends came to 16 bases. Germline V gene sequence: CDR1 MNHEY, CDR2 SMNVEV (reference sequence).

The genes are TRBV27 and TRBJ1-1; D might be TRBD1 (6 bases). This material consisted of PBMCs, taken from a glioma patient treated with radiotherapy, temozolomide or both. This sequence originates from a man aged 45 to 65 with glioma. The CDR3 DNA is TGTGCCAGCAGTGTCCAACAGGGAAACAAAGCTTTCTTT. Its protein is CASSVQQGNKAFF.